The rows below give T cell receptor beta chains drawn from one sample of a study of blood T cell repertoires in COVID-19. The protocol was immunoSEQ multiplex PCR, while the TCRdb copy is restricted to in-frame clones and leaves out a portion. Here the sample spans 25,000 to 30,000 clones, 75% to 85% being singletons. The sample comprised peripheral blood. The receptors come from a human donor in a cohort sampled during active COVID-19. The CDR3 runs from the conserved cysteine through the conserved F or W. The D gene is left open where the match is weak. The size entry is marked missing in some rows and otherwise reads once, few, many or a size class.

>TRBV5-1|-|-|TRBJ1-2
CASSLEPESYGYTF
TGCGCCAGCAGCTTGGAACCAGAAAGCTATGGCTACACCTTC
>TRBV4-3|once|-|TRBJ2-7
CASSQGKGDEQYF
TGCGCCAGCAGCCAAGGTAAGGGAGACGAGCAGTACTTC
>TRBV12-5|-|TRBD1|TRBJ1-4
CASGKGQTTNEKLFF
TGTGCTAGTGGAAAGGGACAGACAACTAATGAAAAACTGTTTTTT
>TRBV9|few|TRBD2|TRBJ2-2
CASSLGLAEGGELFF
TGTGCCAGCAGCCTCGGACTAGCGGAGGGCGGGGAGCTGTTTTTT
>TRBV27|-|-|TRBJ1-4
CASRPTGGKKLFF
TGTGCCAGCAGGCCGACAGGTGGAAAAAAACTGTTTTTT
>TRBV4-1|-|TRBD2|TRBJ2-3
CASSQQGSGDVRDTQYF
TGCGCCAGCAGCCAACAGGGTAGCGGGGACGTGCGTGATACGCAGTATTTT
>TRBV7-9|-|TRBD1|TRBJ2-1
CASSSGQGATYNEQFF
TGTGCCAGCAGTTCCGGGCAGGGGGCCACCTACAATGAGCAGTTCTTC
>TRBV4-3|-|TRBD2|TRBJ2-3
CASSQDWEGGTDTQYF
TGCGCCAGCAGCCAAGATTGGGAGGGAGGCACAGATACGCAGTATTTT
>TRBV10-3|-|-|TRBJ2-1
CAIQGLRLEANEQFF
TGTGCCATCCAGGGACTTCGCTTAGAAGCCAATGAGCAGTTCTTC
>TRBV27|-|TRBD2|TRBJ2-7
CASSFHQTSGGMTYEQYF
TGTGCCAGCAGTTTCCACCAAACTAGCGGGGGTATGACCTACGAGCAGTACTTC
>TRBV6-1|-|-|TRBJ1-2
CASSEENTNYGYTF
TGTGCCAGCAGTGAAGAAAATACTAACTATGGCTACACCTTC
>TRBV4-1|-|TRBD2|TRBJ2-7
CASSQRPSGGHEQYF
TGCGCCAGCAGCCAGAGGCCTAGCGGGGGACACGAGCAGTACTTC
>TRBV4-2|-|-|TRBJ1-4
CASSQGNPGVPKKLFF
TGTGCCAGCAGCCAAGGGAATCCGGGGGTACCTAAAAAACTGTTTTTT
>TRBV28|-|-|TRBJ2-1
CASMEGSYNEQFF
TGTGCCAGCATGGAGGGCTCCTACAATGAGCAGTTCTTC
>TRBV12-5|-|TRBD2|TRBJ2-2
CASGLVLGAGGLNTGELFF
TGTGCTAGTGGTTTGGTACTGGGAGCGGGGGGACTGAACACCGGGGAGCTGTTTTTT
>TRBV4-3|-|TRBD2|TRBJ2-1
CASSQDGTSGSYEQFF
TGCGCCAGCAGCCAAGATGGGACTAGCGGGAGTTATGAGCAGTTCTTC
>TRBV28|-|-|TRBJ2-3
CASTPGSTDTQYF
TGTGCCAGCACCCCCGGTAGCACAGATACGCAGTATTTT
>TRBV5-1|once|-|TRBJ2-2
CASSPGPGGTGELFF
TGCGCCAGCAGCCCCGGGCCAGGGGGGACCGGGGAGCTGTTTTTT
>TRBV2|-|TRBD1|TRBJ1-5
CASSETGGGQPQHF
TGTGCCAGCAGTGAGACAGGGGGCGGCCAGCCCCAGCATTTT
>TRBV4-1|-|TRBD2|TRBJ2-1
CASSLGLVPVEQFF
TGCGCCAGCAGCCTTGGACTAGTACCGGTTGAGCAGTTCTTC
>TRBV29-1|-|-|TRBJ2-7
CSVGGGFVHQTLYEQYF
TGCAGCGTTGGTGGGGGGTTCGTCCACCAAACCCTCTACGAGCAGTACTTC
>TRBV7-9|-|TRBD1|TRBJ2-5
CASSARNRGQETQYF
TGTGCCAGCAGCGCCCGCAACAGGGGGCAAGAGACCCAGTACTTC
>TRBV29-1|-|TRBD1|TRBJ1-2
CSVTGGENYGYTF
TGCAGCGTAACAGGGGGGGAGAACTATGGCTACACCTTC
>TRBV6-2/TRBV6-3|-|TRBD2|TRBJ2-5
CASSLTSGRQETQYF
TGTGCCAGCAGCCTGACTAGCGGGAGGCAAGAGACCCAGTACTTC
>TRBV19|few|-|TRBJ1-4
CASVSNPGATNEKLFF
TGTGCCAGTGTCTCCAACCCAGGGGCTACTAATGAAAAACTGTTTTTT
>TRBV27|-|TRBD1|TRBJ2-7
CASSRQGRYEQYF
TGTGCCAGCTCTCGACAGGGAAGGTACGAGCAGTACTTC
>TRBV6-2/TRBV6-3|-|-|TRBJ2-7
CASSYGVSYEQYF
TGTGCCAGCAGTTACGGAGTATCCTACGAGCAGTACTTC
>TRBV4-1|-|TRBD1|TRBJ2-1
CASSQNQGVDEQFF
TGCGCCAGCAGCCAAAATCAGGGGGTGGATGAGCAGTTCTTC
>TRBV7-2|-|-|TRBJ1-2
CASSSRVQGLRIGGYTF
TGTGCCAGCAGCTCCCGCGTACAGGGATTGCGGATAGGGGGCTACACCTTC
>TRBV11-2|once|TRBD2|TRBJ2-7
CASSFGTSEYYEQYF
TGTGCCAGCAGTTTCGGGACTAGCGAATACTACGAGCAGTACTTC
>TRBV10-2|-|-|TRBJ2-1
CASQAERAGYNEQFF
TGCGCCAGCCAGGCGGAAAGGGCGGGGTACAATGAGCAGTTCTTC
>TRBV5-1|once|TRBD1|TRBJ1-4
CASSPGQGTNEKLFF
TGCGCCAGCAGCCCCGGACAGGGAACTAATGAAAAACTGTTTTTT
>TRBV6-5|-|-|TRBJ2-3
CASRRTGTDTQYF
TGTGCCAGCAGGAGGACTGGCACAGATACGCAGTATTTT
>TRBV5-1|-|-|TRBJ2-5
CASSLGQTEETQYF
TGCGCCAGCAGCCTAGGACAGACCGAAGAGACCCAGTACTTC
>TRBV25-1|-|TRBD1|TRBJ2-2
CASSEYRGQGVELFF
TGTGCCAGCAGTGAATATAGGGGACAGGGTGTAGAATTGTTTTTT
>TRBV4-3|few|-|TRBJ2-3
CASSFLGEGTDTQYF
TGCGCCAGCAGCTTTCTAGGCGAGGGCACAGATACGCAGTATTTT
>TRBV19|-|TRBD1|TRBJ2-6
CASSRQGASGANVLTF
TGTGCCAGTAGCCGACAGGGGGCGTCTGGGGCCAACGTCCTGACTTTC
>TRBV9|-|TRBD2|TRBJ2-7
CASSVGSGGAYEQYF
TGTGCCAGCAGCGTAGGGAGCGGGGGGGCTTACGAGCAGTACTTC
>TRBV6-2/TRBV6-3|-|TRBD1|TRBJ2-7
CASSSVDRAGEQYF
TGTGCCAGCAGTTCCGTGGACAGGGCGGGAGAGCAGTACTTC
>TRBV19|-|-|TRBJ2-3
CASSLAGGTDTQYF
TGTGCCAGTTCCCTAGCTGGAGGCACAGATACGCAGTATTTT
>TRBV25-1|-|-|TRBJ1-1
CASSPPGRAEAFF
TGTGCCAGCAGTCCACCCGGTCGGGCTGAAGCTTTCTTT
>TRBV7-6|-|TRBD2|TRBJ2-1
CASSLTSGAGGNNEQFF
TGTGCCAGCAGCTTAACCTCAGGAGCGGGGGGGAACAATGAGCAGTTCTTC